This T cell receptor (beta chain) was captured in a study of blood T cell repertoires in COVID-19. The overall study: Spain, Italy and the United States supplied samples that represented acute and convalescent COVID-19. Sources were T cells, B-cell-depleted T cells, or PBMCs; the material itself was cDNA or gDNA.

This CDR3 contains 12 residues. Germline V gene sequence: CDR1 MNHEY, CDR2 SVGAGI. V lost 5 bases, J lost 8 bases, and 12 bases lay in between. Per the original data handling: Reference gene primer amplification yielded estimated nucleated cell counts. Measured with immunoSEQ multiplex PCR; TCRdb has only the in-frame clones, and not every one. That table furnishes V, J and clone size, whereas the DNA furnished D and trimming. In the table there are approximately 30,000 clones, roughly 85% of which are singletons. This receptor was obtained from a human donor in a cohort sampled during active COVID-19. The chain combines TRBV6-5 with TRBJ1-2; a weak D match, TRBD1 (6 bases). The sample consisted of peripheral blood. Here the CDR3 reads CASSQMGTGYTF. DNA of the CDR3: TGTGCCAGCAGTCAGATGGGGACAGGCTACACCTTC.